The sequence of this TCR beta chain was determined in a study of radiotherapy plus CTLA-4 blockade in lung cancer. Study results and caveats: Radiotherapy plus ipilimumab was followed by expansion in blood of tumor-derived TCR clones.

Comments on this clone: Its specificity is unknown.

Germline CDR1 and CDR2: MGHDK and SYGVNS. Trimming took 8 bases from V and 2 from J, leaving 12 bases between them. The CDR3 spans 14 residues. Assay used: immunoSEQ multiplex PCR; TCRdb lists only in-frame clones, some missing. The sample shows 80,000 to 100,000 clones, about 81% of them seen only once. This TCR was sampled from a human donor with non-small cell lung cancer who had a partial response to radiotherapy plus ipilimumab. V and J are TRBV25-1 and TRBJ1-4; D gene ambiguous. The source material was peripheral blood, sampled from a patient treated with radiotherapy plus ipilimumab. CDR3 nucleotide sequence: TGTGCCAGCGGGCCTTCGGGGACTAATGAAAAACTGTTTTTT. Translation gives CASGPSGTNEKLFF.